These 16 T cell receptor beta chains share one sample of origin, sequenced in a study of tumor and adjacent non-tumor tissue in lung cancer. No cell sorting was done before RNA was extracted from the tissue. A modified ARM-PCR protocol with three rounds of nested PCR amplified TCRbeta. One entry per CDR3 protein, called by TCRdb with MiXCR from the multiplex PCR reads. The profile covers 130,000 or so distinct CDR3 sequences, with about 66% appearing a single time and more than 10% taken by the ten largest. Source material: lung tumor tissue. These receptors came from a man under 40 with non-small cell lung cancer.

Turning to this clonotype: The conserved phenylalanine or tryptophan is not found at the CDR3 terminus, so this likely reflects a read error. The CDR3 DNA follows: TGTGCCAGCAGTTTCAGGGGGACTGTTGGCAATGAGCAGTTCTTA. Its protein product is CASSFRGTVGNEQFL. The rearrangement uses TRBV12-3 or TRBV12-4 and TRBJ2-1, with D possibly TRBD1 on 7 matching bases. The CDR3 is 15 residues long. The V end lost 3 bases, the J end lost 6 bases, and 15 bases lay between the germline ends.

This clonotype has just one count. A much larger clone differs by one base, so this may be a read error. The J gene is TRBJ2-2, the V gene TRBV5-4, with 9 bases lining up with TRBD1. This CDR3 region has 14 residues. CDR1 and CDR2 from the germline V gene are SGHNT and YYREEE (reference sequence). The CDR3 DNA follows: TGTACCAGCAGCTTGGGACAGGGAGCCGGGGAGCTGTTTTTT. Protein product: CTSSLGQGAGELFF.

This clonotype was observed a few times. A read error is possible here, since a much larger clone lies one base away. The rearrangement links TRBV6-2 or TRBV6-3 to TRBJ2-5, with D hard to call. Germline V gene sequence: CDR1 MNHEY, CDR2 SVGEGT. The CDR3 loop spans 11 amino acids. The CDR3 DNA is TGTGTCAGCAGTAGTCAAGAGACCCAGTACTTC. Its protein is CVSSSQETQYF.

The rearrangement uses TRBV4-1 and TRBJ1-5, with D perhaps TRBD1 (5 bases). There are 14 residues in the CDR3. V was pared by 10 bases and J by 1 base, with 14 bases between. Germline CDR1 is MGHRA and CDR2 is YSYEKL. CDR3 protein: CATSAQVSNQPQHF. The CDR3 nucleotides read TGCGCCACCAGTGCACAGGTGAGCAATCAGCCCCAGCATTTT.

This clonotype was observed a handful of times. The chain uses TRBV30 and TRBJ1-2; D is unresolved. Trimming stripped 2 bases from V and 1 base from J, with 11 bases between. CDR1 GTSNPN and CDR2 SVGIG come from the germline V gene (reference sequence). CDR3 length: 14 amino acids. The CDR3 sequence is CAWSWYLYNYGYTF. In DNA form, the CDR3 reads TGTGCCTGGAGTTGGTACCTGTATAACTATGGCTACACCTTC.

Points on this clonotype: At one boundary the junction diverges from the germline segment, which might be a read error. The rearrangement links TRBV29-1 to TRBJ2-1; TRBD2 aligns across 9 bases. The CDR3 extends over 15 amino acids. CDR1 and CDR2 (germline): SQVTM, ANQGSEA. CDR3 sequence (DNA): TGCAGCATTGACCAGGGACTAGCCTTAGGGAATGAGCAATTCTTC. Amino acid sequence: CSIDQGLALGNEQFF.

With regard to this clonotype: A much larger clonotype is one base distant, so this may be a read error. This rearrangement joins TRBV6-5 to TRBJ2-3, with D unresolved. Germline CDR1 and CDR2: MNHEY and SVGAGI. The CDR3 length is 11 residues. The CDR3 reads CASEDTDMQYF. The CDR3 DNA sequence: TGTGCCAGCGAAGACACAGATATGCAGTATTTT.

V usage is TRBV20-1 and J usage is TRBJ2-7; 9 bases are shared with TRBD1. The CDR3 extends over 13 amino acids. Germline CDR1 is DFQATT and CDR2 is SNEGSKA (reference sequence). CDR3 coding DNA: TGCAGAGTCAGACGACAGGGGGGCTATGAACAGTACTTC. Translated: CRVRRQGGYEQYF.

About this clonotype: No conserved phenylalanine or tryptophan ends this CDR3, so it is likely a read error. The rearrangement joins TRBV20-1 to TRBJ2-1; D ambiguous. The CDR3 runs to 13 residues. Germline V CDR1 and CDR2: DFQATT, SNEGSKA (reference sequence). The CDR3 nucleotides are TGTAGAGCTAACTACGCACGGACCAATGAGCAGTTCTTG. Protein product: CRANYARTNEQFL.

Comment on this clonotype: This clone may be a read error of a much larger clone one base away. V gene TRBV30 combines with J gene TRBJ1-2; no definite D call. This CDR3 has 14 amino acids. Per germline, CDR1 GTSNPN and CDR2 SVGIG (reference sequence). CDR3 nucleotides: TGTGCCTGGAGTAACGTGGAGTACCGGTATGGCTACATCTTC. Its protein is CAWSNVEYRYGYIF.

A word on this clonotype: One base away lies a much larger clone, so this may be a sequencing read error. The final CDR3 position lacks the conserved phenylalanine or tryptophan, pointing to a likely read error. This chain links TRBV20-1 with TRBJ2-7; the D call may be TRBD1 or TRBD2 (5 bases each). Germline V gene lookup returns CDR1 DFQATT and CDR2 SNEGSKA (reference sequence). The CDR3 runs to 14 residues. V lost 6 bases to trimming and J lost 3 bases, with 18 bases between them. The CDR3 loop reads CSATPNRGDYEQYL. In DNA form, the CDR3 reads TGCAGTGCCACCCCCAATAGGGGAGACTACGAGCAGTACTTA.

Comments on this clonotype: It is likely a read error, because the conserved phenylalanine at the end of the CDR3 is missing. The chain is built from TRBV20-1 and TRBJ1-5, with D hard to call. This CDR3 spans 13 amino acids. Germline V CDR1 and CDR2: DFQATT, SNEGSKA (reference sequence). CDR3 bases: TGCAGTGCTGGAGATACTGCTGGTCAGCCCCAGCATCTT. The encoded protein is CSAGDTAGQPQHL.

The chain joins TRBV5-1 to TRBJ1-1; D is uncertain. Germline assignment: CDR1 SGHRS and CDR2 YFSETQ. V shed 1 base and J shed 1 base, with 8 bases lying between them. The CDR3 extends over 14 amino acids. The CDR3 here is CASSLLGGNTEAFF. DNA for the CDR3: TGCGCCAGCAGCTTGCTGGGAGGGAACACTGAAGCTTTCTTT.

DNA of the CDR3: TGTGCCAGCAGCTTATACAACTATGGCTACACCTTC. The encoded protein is CASSLYNYGYTF. The chain uses TRBV5-4 and TRBJ1-2, with D hard to call. Trimming removed 2 bases from V and 2 bases from J, with 4 bases in between. Germline-derived CDR1 and CDR2 are SGHNT and YYREEE (reference sequence). The CDR3 has 12 amino acids.

Concerning this clonotype: A much more abundant neighbour one base away suggests this may be a read error. V and J are TRBV14 and TRBJ1-5; D unclear. CDR1 is SGHDN and CDR2 is FVKESK in the germline V gene. Trimming took 2 bases from V and 0 from J, leaving 8 bases between them. The CDR3 covers 15 residues. Here the CDR3 DNA reads TGTGCCAGCAGCCAAAAGGGTAATAGCAATCAGCCCCAGCATTTT. This sequence encodes CASSQKGNSNQPQHF.

The V gene is TRBV12-3 or TRBV12-4, the J gene TRBJ2-1; 10 nucleotides agree with TRBD2. V shed 1 base, J shed 0 bases, and the junction held 9 bases outside the gene matches. The CDR3 runs 19 residues. CDR3 region: CASSLGTSGGVLSYNEQFF. CDR3 coding DNA: TGTGCCAGCAGTTTAGGGACTAGCGGAGGTGTACTCTCCTACAATGAGCAGTTCTTC.